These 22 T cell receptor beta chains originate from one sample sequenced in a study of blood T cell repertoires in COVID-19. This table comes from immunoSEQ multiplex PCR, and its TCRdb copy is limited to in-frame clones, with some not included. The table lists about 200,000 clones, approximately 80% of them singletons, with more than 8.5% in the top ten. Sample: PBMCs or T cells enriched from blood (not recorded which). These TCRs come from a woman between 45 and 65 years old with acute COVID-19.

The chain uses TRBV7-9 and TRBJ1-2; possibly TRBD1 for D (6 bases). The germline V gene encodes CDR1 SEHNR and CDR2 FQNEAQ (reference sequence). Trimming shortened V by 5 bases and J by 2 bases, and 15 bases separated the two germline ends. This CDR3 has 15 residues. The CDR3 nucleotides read TGTGCCAGCAGCCAACCGGTGAGGGGGAACTATGGCTACACCTTC. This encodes CASSQPVRGNYGYTF.

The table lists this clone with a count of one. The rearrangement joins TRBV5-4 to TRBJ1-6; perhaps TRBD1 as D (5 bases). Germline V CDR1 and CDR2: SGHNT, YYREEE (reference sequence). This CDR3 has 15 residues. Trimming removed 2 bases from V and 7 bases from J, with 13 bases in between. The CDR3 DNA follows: TGTGCCAGCAGCTTTCGTTGGCAGGGAAATTCACCCCTCCACTTT. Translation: CASSFRWQGNSPLHF.

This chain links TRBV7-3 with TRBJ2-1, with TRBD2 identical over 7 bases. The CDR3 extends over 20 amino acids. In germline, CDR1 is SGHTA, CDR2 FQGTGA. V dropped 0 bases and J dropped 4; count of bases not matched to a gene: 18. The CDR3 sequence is CASSLTGLGLEKRGYNEQFF. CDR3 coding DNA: TGTGCCAGCAGCTTAACAGGCTTAGGACTAGAGAAGCGGGGATACAATGAGCAGTTCTTC.

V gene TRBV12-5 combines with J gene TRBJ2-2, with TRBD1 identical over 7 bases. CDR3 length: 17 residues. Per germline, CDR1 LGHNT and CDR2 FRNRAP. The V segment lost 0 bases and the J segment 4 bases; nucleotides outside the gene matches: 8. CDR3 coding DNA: TGTGCTAGTGGTTTGGTACTAGGGGGCGCGGGCACCGGGGAGCTGTTTTTT. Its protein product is CASGLVLGGAGTGELFF.

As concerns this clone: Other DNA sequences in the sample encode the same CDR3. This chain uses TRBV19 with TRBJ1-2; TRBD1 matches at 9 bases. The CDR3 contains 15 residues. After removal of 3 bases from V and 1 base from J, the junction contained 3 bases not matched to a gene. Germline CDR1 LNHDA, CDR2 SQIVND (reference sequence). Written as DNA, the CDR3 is TGTGCCAGTAGTATCGCGGGACAGGGTAACTATGGCTACACCTTC. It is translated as CASSIAGQGNYGYTF.

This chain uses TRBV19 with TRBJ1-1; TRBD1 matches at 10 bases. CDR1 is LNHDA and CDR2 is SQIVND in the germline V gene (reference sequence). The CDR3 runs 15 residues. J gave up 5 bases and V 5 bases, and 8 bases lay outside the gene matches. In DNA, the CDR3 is TGTGCCAGTAGTCCGCGGACAGGGGGACAGACTGAAGCTTTCTTT. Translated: CASSPRTGGQTEAFF.

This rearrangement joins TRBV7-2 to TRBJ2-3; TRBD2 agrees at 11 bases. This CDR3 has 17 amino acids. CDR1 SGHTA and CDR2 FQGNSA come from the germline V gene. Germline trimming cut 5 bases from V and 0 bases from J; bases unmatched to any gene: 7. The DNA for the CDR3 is TGTGCCAGCAGCGCACCACTAGCGGGGGCTAGCACAGATACGCAGTATTTT. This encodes CASSAPLAGASTDTQYF.

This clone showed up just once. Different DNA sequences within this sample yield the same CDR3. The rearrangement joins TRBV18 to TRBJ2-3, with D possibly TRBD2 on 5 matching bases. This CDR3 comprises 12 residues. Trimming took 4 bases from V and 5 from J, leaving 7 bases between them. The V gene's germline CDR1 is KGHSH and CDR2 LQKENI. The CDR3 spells CASSLRGDTQYF. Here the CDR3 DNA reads TGTGCCAGCTCACTTCGGGGAGATACGCAGTATTTT.

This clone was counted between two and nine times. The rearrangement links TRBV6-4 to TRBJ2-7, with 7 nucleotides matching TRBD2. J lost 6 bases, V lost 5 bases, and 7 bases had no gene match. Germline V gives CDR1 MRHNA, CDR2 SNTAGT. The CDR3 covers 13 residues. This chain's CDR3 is CASSKVAGFEQYF. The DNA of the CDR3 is TGTGCCAGCAGTAAGGTAGCGGGTTTCGAGCAGTACTTC.

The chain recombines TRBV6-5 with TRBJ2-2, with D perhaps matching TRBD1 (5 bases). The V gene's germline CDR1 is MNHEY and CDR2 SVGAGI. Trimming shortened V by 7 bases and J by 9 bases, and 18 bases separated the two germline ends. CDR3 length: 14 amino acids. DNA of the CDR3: TGTGCCAGCACAAATTCAGGGTCCATGAGGGAGCTGTTTTTT. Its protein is CASTNSGSMRELFF.

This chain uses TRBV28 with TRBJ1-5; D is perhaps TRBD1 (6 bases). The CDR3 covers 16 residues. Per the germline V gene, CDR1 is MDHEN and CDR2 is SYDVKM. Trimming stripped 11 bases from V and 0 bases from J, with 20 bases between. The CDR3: CAVLHRDKNSNQPQHF. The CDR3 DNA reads TGTGCCGTTCTTCACCGGGACAAAAATAGCAATCAGCCCCAGCATTTT.

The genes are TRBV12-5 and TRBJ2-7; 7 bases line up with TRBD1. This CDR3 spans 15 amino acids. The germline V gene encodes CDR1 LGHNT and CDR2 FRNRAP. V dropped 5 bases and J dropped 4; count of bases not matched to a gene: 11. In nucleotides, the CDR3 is TGTGCTAGTGGTCAGGCACAGGGGCGAGCGTACGAGCAGTACTTC. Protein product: CASGQAQGRAYEQYF.

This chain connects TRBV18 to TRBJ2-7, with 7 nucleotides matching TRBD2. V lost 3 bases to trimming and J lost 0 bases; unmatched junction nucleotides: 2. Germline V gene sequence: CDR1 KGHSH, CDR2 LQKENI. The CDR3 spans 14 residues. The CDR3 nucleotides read TGTGCCAGCTCACCCGGGACTAACTCCTACGAGCAGTACTTC. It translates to CASSPGTNSYEQYF.

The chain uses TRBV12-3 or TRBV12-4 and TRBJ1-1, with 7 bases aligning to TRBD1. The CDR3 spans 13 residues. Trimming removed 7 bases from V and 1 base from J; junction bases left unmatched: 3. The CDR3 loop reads CASNDRANTEAFF. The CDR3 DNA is TGTGCCAGCAACGACAGGGCGAACACTGAAGCTTTCTTT.

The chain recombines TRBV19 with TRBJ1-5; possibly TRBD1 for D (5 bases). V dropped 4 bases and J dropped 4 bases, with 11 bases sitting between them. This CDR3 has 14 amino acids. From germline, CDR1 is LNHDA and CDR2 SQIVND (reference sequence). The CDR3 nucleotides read TGTGCCAGTAGTACCAGACAGTTAAATCAGCCCCAGCATTTT. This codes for CASSTRQLNQPQHF.

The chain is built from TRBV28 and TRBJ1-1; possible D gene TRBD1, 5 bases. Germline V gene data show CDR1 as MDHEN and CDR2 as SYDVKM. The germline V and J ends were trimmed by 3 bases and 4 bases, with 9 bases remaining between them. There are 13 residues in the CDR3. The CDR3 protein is CASSFQGSTEAFF. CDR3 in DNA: TGTGCCAGCAGTTTCCAGGGAAGCACTGAAGCTTTCTTT.

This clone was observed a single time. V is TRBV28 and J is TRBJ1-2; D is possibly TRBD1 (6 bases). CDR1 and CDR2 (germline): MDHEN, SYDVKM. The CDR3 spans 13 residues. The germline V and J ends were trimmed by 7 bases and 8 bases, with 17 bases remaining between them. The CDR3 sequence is CASISQGEIGYTF. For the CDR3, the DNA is TGTGCCAGCATTTCACAGGGTGAAATCGGCTACACCTTC.

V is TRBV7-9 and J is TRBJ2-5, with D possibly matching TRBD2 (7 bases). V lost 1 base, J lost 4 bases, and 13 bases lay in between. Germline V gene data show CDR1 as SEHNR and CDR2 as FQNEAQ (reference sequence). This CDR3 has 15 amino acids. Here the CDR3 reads CASSLELGGAETQYF. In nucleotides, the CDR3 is TGTGCCAGCAGCTTAGAATTGGGGGGGGCAGAGACCCAGTACTTC.

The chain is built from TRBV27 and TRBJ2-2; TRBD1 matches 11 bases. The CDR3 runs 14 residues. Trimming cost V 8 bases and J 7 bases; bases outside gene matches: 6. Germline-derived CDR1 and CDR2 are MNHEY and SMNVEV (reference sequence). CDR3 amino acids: CASGDRGFHGELFF. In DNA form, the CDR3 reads TGTGCCAGCGGGGACAGGGGGTTCCACGGGGAGCTGTTTTTT.

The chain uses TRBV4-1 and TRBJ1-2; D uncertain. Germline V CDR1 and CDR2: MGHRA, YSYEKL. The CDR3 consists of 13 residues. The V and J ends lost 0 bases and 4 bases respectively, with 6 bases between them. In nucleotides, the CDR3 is TGCGCCAGCAGCCAAGACTTTGTCTATGGCTACACCTTC. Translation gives CASSQDFVYGYTF.

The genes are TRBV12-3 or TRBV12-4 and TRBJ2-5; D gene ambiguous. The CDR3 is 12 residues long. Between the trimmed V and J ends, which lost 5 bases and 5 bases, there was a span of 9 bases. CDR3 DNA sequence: TGTGCCAGCAGTAGCCGTTGGGAGACCCAGTACTTC. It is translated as CASSSRWETQYF.

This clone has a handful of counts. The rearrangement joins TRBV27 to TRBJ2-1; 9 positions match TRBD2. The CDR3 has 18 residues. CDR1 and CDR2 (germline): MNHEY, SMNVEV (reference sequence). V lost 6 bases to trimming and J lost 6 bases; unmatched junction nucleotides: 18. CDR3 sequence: CASRDPLSREGLFNEQFF. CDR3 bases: TGTGCCAGCAGGGACCCTCTTTCGCGGGAGGGCCTTTTCAATGAGCAGTTCTTC.